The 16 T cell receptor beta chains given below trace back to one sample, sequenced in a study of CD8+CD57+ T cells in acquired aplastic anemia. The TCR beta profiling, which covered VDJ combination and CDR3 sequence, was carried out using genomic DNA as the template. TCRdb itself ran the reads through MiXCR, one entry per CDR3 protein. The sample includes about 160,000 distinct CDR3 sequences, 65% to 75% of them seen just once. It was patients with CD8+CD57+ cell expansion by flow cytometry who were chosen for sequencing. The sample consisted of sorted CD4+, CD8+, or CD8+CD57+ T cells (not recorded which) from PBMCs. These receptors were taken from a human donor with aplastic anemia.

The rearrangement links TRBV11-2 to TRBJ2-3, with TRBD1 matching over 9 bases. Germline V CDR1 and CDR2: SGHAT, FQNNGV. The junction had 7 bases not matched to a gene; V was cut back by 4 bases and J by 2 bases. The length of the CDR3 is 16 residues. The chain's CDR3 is CASSSSGTGFTDTQYF. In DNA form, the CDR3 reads TGTGCCAGCAGCTCCTCCGGGACAGGGTTCACAGATACGCAGTATTTT.

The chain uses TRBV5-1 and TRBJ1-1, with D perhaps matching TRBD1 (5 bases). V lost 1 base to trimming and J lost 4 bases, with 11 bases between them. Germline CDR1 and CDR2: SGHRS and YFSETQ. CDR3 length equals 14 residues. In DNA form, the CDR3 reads TGCGCCAGCAGCTTGAAAGGGGAGGGCACTGAAGCTTTCTTT. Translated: CASSLKGEGTEAFF.

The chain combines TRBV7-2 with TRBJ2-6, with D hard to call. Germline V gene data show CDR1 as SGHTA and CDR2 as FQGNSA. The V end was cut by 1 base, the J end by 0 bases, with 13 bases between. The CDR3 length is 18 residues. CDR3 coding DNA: TGTGCCAGCAGCTTAGGCGTTGGACGGAACTCTGGGGCCAACGTCCTGACTTTC. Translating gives CASSLGVGRNSGANVLTF.

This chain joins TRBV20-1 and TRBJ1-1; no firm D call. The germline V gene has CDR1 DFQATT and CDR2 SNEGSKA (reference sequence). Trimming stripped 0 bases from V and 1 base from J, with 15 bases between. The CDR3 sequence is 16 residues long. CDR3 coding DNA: TGCAGTGCTAGAGATCCCCTGCTAGGCGGGAACACTGAAGCTTTCTTT. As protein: CSARDPLLGGNTEAFF.

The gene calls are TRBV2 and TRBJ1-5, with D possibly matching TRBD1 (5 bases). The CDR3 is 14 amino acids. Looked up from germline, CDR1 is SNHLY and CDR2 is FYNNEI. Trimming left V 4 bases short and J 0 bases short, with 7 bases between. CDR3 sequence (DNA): TGTGCCAGCAGTGCACAGGTTAGCAATCAGCCCCAGCATTTT. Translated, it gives CASSAQVSNQPQHF.

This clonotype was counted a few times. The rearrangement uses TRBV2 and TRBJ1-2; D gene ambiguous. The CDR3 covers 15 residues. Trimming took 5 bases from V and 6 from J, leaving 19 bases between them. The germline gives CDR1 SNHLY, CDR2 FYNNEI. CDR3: CASSRFREGNHGYTF. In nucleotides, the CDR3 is TGTGCCAGCAGTCGCTTTAGGGAGGGAAATCATGGCTACACCTTC.

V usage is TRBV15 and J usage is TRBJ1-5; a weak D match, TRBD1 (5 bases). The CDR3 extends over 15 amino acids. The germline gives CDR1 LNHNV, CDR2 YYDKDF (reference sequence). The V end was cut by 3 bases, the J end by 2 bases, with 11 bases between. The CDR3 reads CATSRAGMGNQPQHF. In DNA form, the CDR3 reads TGTGCCACCAGCAGGGCAGGGATGGGCAATCAGCCCCAGCATTTT.

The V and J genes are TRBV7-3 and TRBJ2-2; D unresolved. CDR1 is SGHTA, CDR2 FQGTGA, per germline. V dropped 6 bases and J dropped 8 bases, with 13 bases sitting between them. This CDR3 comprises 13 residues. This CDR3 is CASRGLGKGELFF. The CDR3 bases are TGTGCCAGCAGGGGGTTAGGGAAGGGGGAGCTGTTTTTT.

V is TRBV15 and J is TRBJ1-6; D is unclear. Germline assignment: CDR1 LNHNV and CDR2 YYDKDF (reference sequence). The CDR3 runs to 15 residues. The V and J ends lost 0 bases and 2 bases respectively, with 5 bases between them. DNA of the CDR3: TGTGCCACCAGCAGAGAGGGTACCTATAATTCACCCCTCCACTTT. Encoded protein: CATSREGTYNSPLHF. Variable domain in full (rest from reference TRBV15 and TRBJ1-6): DAMVIQNPRYQVTQFGKPVTLSCSQTLNHNVMYWYQQKSSQAPKLLFHYYDKDFNNEADTPDNFQSRRPNTSFCFLDIRSPGLGDTAMYLCATSREGTYNSPLHFGNGTRLTVT.

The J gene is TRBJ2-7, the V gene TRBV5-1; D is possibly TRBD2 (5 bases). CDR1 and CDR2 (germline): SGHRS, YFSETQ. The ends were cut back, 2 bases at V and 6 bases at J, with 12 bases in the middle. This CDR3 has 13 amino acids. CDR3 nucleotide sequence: TGCGCCAGCAGCTTCTACGGGAACGGCGAGCAGTACTTC. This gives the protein CASSFYGNGEQYF.

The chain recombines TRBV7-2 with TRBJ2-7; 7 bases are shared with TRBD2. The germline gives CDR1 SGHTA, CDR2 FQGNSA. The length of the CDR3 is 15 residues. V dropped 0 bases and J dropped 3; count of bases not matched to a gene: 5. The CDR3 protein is CASSLALGGGYEQYF. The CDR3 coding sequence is TGTGCCAGCAGCTTAGCTCTGGGCGGGGGCTACGAGCAGTACTTC.

The CDR3 DNA is TGCAGTGCTAGAAGCGGGGGAAGCTCTGGAAACACCATATATTTT. It translates to CSARSGGSSGNTIYF. The chain has TRBV20-1 and TRBJ1-3, with a weak D call TRBD1 (5 bases). Germline CDR1 reads DFQATT; CDR2 reads SNEGSKA (reference sequence). The V gene lost 2 bases and the J gene lost 0 bases, with 11 bases spanning the gap. This CDR3 region has 15 residues.

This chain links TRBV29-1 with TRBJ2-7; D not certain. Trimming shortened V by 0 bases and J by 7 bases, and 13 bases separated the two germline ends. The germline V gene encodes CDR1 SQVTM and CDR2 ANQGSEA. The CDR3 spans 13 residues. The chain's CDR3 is CSVEEGWQDEQYF. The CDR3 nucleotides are TGCAGCGTTGAAGAAGGGTGGCAGGATGAGCAGTACTTC.

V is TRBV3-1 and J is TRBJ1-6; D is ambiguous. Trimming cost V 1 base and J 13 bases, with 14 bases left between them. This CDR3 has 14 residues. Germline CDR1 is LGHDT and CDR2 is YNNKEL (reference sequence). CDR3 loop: CASSQAGLGFPLHF. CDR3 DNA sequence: TGTGCCAGCAGCCAAGCCGGACTAGGTTTCCCCCTCCACTTT.

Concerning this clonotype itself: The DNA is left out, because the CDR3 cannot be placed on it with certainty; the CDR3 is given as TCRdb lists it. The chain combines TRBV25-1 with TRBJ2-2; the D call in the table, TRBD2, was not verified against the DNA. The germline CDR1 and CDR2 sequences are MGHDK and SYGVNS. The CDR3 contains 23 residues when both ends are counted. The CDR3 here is CASSFYICSAQPEVRATAGELFF.

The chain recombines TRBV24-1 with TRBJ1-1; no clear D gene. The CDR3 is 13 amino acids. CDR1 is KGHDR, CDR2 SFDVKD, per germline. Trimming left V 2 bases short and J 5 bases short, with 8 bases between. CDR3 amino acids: CATSDSLGTEAFF. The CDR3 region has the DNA TGTGCCACCAGTGATTCCTTGGGGACTGAAGCTTTCTTT.